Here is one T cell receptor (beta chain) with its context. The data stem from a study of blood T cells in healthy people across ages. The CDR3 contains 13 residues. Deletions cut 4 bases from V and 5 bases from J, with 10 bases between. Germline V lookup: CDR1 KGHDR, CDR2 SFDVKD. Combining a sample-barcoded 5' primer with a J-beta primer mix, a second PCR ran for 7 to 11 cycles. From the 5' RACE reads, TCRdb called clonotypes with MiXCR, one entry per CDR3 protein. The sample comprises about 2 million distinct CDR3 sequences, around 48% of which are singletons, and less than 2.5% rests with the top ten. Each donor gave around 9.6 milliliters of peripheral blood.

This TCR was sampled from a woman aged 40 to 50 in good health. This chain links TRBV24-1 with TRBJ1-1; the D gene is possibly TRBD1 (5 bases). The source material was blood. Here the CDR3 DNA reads TGTGCCACCAGTGAGGCAGGGTTAACTGAAGCTTTCTTT. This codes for CATSEAGLTEAFF.